This T cell receptor beta chain was recovered during a study of beta chain features in type 1 diabetes. General study points: In every one of the four CD4+ subsets, TCRB CDR3s were moderately but significantly shorter in Type 1 diabetes patients. Cells with high TCR expression could be over-represented when cDNA is sequenced.

The V gene lost 0 bases and the J gene lost 5 bases, with 15 bases spanning the gap. From germline, CDR1 is SGHRS and CDR2 YFSETQ. The CDR3 is 15 amino acids. To note about this clone: Its cognate antigen is unknown.

The investigators reverse transcribed all of the isolated RNA, so they sequenced expressed TCRB transcripts. Sequencing used immunoSEQ multiplex PCR; TCRdb keeps in-frame clones, though not all of them. The sample records some 370,000 clones, around 9.6% being singletons. Heparinised blood was drawn once per donor, averaging roughly 110 mL. The sequencing input was central memory CD4+ T cells from blood. The V and J genes are TRBV5-1 and TRBJ2-7; tentative D call: TRBD1 (6 bases). The source of this sequence is a man aged 30-40 years with type 1 diabetes. DNA of the CDR3: TGCGCCAGCAGCTTGGCGGCAGGGGAAAGGAACGAGCAGTACTTC. Translating it yields CASSLAAGERNEQYF.